This T cell receptor (beta chain) emerged from a study of blood T cell repertoires in COVID-19. Overall study context: Sites in the United States, Italy and Spain provided acute and convalescent COVID-19 samples. PBMCs, B-cell-depleted T cells, or T cells provided the cDNA or gDNA that made up the material.

CDR1 and CDR2 (germline): LNHDA, SQIVND (reference sequence). The CDR3 is 15 residues long. The V gene lost 4 bases and the J gene lost 1 base, with 13 bases spanning the gap. Generated by immunoSEQ multiplex PCR, the TCRdb table keeps only in-frame clones and is missing some. The table includes fewer than 250,000 clones, about 80% detected once. This clone was counted a few times. The sequenced sample consisted of peripheral blood. This clonotype was obtained from a woman between 45 and 65 years old with acute or convalescent COVID-19. The gene calls are TRBV19 and TRBJ1-2; the D is unclear. The CDR3, as DNA: TGTGCCAGTAGTACCGAGGCCCTGGGTAACTATGGCTACACCTTC. Amino acids: CASSTEALGNYGYTF.